This T cell receptor (beta chain) was obtained from a study of blood T cell repertoires in COVID-19. Assay: immunoSEQ multiplex PCR; the TCRdb copy retains only in-frame clones and omits some. The data show a few hundred thousand clones, 65% to 90% seen once. Germline V gene sequence: CDR1 LGHDT, CDR2 YNNKEL (reference sequence). The length of the CDR3 is 14 residues. The V segment lost 4 bases and the J segment 5 bases; nucleotides outside the gene matches: 7. Only one count was recorded for this clone. Sequences were obtained from peripheral blood. The rearrangement uses TRBV3-1 (or the pseudogene TRBV3-2) and TRBJ1-1; 7 nucleotides match TRBD1. This sequence was found in a human donor in a cohort sampled during active COVID-19. CDR3 nucleotides: TGTGCCAGCAGCCCCGTGACAGGGTGGACTGAAGCTTTCTTT. It specifies CASSPVTGWTEAFF.